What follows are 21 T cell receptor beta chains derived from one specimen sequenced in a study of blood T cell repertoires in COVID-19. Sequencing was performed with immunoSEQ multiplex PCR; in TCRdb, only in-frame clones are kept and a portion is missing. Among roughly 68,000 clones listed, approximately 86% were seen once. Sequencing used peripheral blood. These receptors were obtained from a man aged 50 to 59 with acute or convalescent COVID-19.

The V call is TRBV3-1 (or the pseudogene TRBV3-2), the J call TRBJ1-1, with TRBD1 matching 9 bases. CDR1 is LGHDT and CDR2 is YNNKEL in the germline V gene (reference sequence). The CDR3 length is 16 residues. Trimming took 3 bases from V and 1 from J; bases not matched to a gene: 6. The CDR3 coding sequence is TGTGCCAGCAGCCAGCATCCGGGACAGGGGAACACTGAAGCTTTCTTT. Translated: CASSQHPGQGNTEAFF.

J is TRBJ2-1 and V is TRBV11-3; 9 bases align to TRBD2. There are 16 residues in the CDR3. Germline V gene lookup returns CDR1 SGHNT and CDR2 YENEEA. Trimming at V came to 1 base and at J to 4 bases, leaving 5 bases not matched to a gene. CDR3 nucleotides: TGTGCCAGCAGCTTAGCTGTAGCGGGGGCGTACAATGAGCAGTTCTTC. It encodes CASSLAVAGAYNEQFF.

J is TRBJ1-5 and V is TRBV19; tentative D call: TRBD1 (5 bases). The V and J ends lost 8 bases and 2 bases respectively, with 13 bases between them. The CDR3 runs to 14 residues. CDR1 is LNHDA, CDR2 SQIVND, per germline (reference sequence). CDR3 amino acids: CASSAGMGNQPQHF. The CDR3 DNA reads TGTGCCAGTTCTGCAGGGATGGGCAATCAGCCCCAGCATTTT.

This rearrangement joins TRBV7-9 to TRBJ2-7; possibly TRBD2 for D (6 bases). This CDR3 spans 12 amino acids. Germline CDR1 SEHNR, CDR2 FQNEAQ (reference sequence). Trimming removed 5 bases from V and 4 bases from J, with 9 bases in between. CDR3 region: CASSPGLYEQYF. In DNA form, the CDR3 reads TGTGCCAGCAGCCCGGGACTTTACGAGCAGTACTTC.

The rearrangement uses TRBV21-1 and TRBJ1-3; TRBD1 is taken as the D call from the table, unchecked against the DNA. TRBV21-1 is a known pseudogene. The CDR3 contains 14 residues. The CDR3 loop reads CASSSTGSGNTIYF. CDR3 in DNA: TGTGCCAGCAGCAGCACAGGGTCTGGAAACACCATATATTTT.

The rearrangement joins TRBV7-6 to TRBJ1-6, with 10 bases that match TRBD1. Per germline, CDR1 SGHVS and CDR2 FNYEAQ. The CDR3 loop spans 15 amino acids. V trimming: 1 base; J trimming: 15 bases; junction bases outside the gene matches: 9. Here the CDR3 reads CASSLGGQGTLGLHF. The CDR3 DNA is TGTGCCAGCAGCTTAGGGGGACAGGGGACCTTAGGCCTCCACTTT. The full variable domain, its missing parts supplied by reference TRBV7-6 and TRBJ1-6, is GAGVSQSPRYKVTKRGQDVALRCDPISGHVSLYWYRQALGQGPEFLTYFNYEAQQDKSGLPNDRFSAERPEGSISTLTIQRTEQRDSAMYRCASSLGGQGTLGLHFGNGTRLTVT.

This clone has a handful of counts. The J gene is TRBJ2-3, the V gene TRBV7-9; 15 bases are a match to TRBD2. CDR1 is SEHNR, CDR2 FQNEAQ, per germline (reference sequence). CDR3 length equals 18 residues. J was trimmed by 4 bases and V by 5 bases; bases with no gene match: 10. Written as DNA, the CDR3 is TGTGCCAGCAGCCATAGGACTAGCGGGGGGGCCCGCGCAGATACGCAGTATTTT. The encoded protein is CASSHRTSGGARADTQYF.

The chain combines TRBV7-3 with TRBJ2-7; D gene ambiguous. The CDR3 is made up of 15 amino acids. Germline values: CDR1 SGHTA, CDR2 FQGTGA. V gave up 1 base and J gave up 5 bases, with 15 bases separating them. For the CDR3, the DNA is TGTGCCAGCAGCTTAATAGGCGCAGGTCGGAACGAGCAGTACTTC. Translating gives CASSLIGAGRNEQYF.

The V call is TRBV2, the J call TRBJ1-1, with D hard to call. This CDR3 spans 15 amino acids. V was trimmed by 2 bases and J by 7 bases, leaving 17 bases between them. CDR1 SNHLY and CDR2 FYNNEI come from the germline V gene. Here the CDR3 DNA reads TGTGCCAGCAGTGAAAATATGAGGGTGGTGGGTGAAGCTTTCTTT. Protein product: CASSENMRVVGEAFF.

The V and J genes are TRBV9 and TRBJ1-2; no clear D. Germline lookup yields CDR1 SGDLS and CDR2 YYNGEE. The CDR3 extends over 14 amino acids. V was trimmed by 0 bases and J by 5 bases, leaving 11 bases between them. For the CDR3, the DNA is TGTGCCAGCAGCGTAGCTCCAGGCGCTTATGGCTACACCTTC. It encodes CASSVAPGAYGYTF.

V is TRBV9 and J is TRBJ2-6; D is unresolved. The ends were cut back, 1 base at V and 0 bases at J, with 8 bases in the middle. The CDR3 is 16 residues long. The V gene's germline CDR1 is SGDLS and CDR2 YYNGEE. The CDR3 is CASSVWSLSGANVLTF. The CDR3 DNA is TGTGCCAGCAGCGTATGGAGCCTCTCTGGGGCCAACGTCCTGACTTTC.

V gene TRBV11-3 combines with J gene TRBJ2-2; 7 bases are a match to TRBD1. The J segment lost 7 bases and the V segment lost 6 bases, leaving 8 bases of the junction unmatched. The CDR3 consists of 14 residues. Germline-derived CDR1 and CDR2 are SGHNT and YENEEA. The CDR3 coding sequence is TGTGCCAGCAGTCCAGGGACAGTTTACGGGGAGCTGTTTTTT. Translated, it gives CASSPGTVYGELFF.

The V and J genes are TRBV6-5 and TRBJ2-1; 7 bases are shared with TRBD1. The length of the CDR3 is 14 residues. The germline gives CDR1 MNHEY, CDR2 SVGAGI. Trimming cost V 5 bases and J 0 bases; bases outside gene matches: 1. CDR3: CASSRDSSYNEQFF. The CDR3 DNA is TGTGCCAGCAGTAGGGACAGCTCCTACAATGAGCAGTTCTTC.

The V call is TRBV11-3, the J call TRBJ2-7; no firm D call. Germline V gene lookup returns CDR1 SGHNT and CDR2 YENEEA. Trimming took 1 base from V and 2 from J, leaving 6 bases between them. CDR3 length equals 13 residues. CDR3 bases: TGTGCCAGCAGCTTAGGGGCCACCTACGAGCAGTACTTC. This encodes CASSLGATYEQYF. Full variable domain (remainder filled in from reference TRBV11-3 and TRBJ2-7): EAGVVQSPRYKIIEKKQPVAFWCNPISGHNTLYWYLQNLGQGPELLIRYENEEAVDDSQLPKDRFSAERLKGVDSTLKIQPAELGDSAVYLCASSLGATYEQYFGPGTRLTVT.

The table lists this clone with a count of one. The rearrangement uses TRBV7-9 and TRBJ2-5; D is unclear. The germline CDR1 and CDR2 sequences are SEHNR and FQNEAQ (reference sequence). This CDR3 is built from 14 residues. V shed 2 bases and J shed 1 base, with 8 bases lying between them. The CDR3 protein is CASSLIPGQETQYF. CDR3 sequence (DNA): TGTGCCAGCAGCTTAATACCAGGCCAAGAGACCCAGTACTTC. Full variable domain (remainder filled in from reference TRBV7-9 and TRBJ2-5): DTGVSQNPRHKITKRGQNVTFRCDPISEHNRLYWYRQTLGQGPEFLTYFQNEAQLEKSRLLSDRFSAERPKGSFSTLEIQRTEQGDSAMYLCASSLIPGQETQYFGPGTRLLVL.

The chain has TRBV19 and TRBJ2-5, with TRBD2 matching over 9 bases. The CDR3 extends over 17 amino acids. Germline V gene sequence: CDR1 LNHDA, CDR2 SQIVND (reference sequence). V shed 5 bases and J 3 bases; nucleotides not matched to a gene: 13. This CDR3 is CASSFPGTSRNEETQYF. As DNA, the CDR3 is TGTGCCAGTAGTTTCCCCGGGACTAGCAGAAATGAAGAGACCCAGTACTTC.

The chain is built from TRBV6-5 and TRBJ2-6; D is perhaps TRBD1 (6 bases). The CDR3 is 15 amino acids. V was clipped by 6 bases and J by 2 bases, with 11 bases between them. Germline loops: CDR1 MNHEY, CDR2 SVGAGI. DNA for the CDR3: TGTGCCAGCAGGGCAACAGGGCCTGGGGCCAACGTCCTGACTTTC. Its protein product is CASRATGPGANVLTF.

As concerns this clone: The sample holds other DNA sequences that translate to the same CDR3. Here the CDR3 reads CASSLTRGNEQFF. The CDR3 DNA follows: TGTGCCAGCAGCTTAACCAGGGGAAATGAGCAGTTCTTC. The V gene is TRBV7-3, the J gene TRBJ2-1; D possibly corresponds to TRBD1 (6 bases). The V and J ends lost 0 bases and 7 bases respectively, with 7 bases between them. Germline V CDR1 and CDR2: SGHTA, FQGTGA. This CDR3 comprises 13 residues.

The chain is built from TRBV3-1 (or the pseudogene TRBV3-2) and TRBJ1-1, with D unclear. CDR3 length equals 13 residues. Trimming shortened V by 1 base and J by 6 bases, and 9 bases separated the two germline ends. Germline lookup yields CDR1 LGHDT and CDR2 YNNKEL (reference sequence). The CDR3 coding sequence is TGTGCCAGCAGCCAAGCAGGCGGGCCTGAAGCTTTCTTT. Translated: CASSQAGGPEAFF.

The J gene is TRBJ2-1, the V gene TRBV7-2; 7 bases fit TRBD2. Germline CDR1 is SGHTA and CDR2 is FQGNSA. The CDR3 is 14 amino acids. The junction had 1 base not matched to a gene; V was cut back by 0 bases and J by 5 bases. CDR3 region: CASSLALADNEQFF. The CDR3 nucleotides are TGTGCCAGCAGCTTAGCCCTAGCGGACAATGAGCAGTTCTTC.

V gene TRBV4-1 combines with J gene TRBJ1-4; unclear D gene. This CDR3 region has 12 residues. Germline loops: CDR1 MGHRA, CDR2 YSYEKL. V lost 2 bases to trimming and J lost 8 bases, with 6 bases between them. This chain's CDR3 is CASSQPGEKLFF. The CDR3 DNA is TGCGCCAGCAGCCAACCGGGGGAAAAACTGTTTTTT.